Presented here are 24 T cell receptor beta chains from one specimen sequenced in a study of somatic mutations in cytotoxic T cells in rheumatoid arthritis. Sequencing used immunoSEQ multiplex PCR; TCRdb keeps in-frame clones, though not all of them. In the table there are around 16,000 clones, around 80% of which are singletons. Sequenced input: CD8+ T cells sorted from blood. The receptor set was obtained from a woman between 45 and 60 years old with rheumatoid arthritis.

In its sample, this clone was seen a few times. The chain is built from TRBV7-3 and TRBJ1-1; D is unclear. The CDR3 totals 13 residues. Between the trimmed V and J ends, which lost 1 base and 1 base, there was a span of 4 bases. Per the germline V gene, CDR1 is SGHTA and CDR2 is FQGTGA. The CDR3 bases are TGTGCCAGCAGCTTAAGAGGGAACACTGAAGCTTTCTTT. Protein: CASSLRGNTEAFF.

The chain couples TRBV4-1 to TRBJ2-5; the match to TRBD1 covers 10 bases. V trimming: 4 bases; J trimming: 2 bases; junction bases outside the gene matches: 4. Germline V gene sequence: CDR1 MGHRA, CDR2 YSYEKL. The CDR3 contains 15 residues. CDR3 in amino acids: CASSPGTGDQETQYF. DNA of the CDR3: TGCGCCAGCAGCCCCGGGACAGGGGATCAAGAGACCCAGTACTTC.

The gene calls are TRBV11-2 and TRBJ2-1, with D possibly TRBD1 on 7 matching bases. Trimming left V 7 bases short and J 4 bases short, with 29 bases between. Looked up from germline, CDR1 is SGHAT and CDR2 is FQNNGV. The CDR3 is 19 amino acids. CDR3 bases: TGTGCCAGCACCGGTTTTGGGGGGTCAGGGGGGCCCCGATACAATGAGCAGTTCTTC. It is translated as CASTGFGGSGGPRYNEQFF.

In this sample, this clone turned up a few times. This chain uses TRBV14 with TRBJ1-5; D remains ambiguous. Trimming removed 0 bases at V and 1 base at J, with 4 bases between. Per the germline V gene, CDR1 is SGHDN and CDR2 is FVKESK. The CDR3 length is 14 residues. In DNA, the CDR3 is TGTGCCAGCAGCCAAGAGGGGAGCAATCAGCCCCAGCATTTT. As protein: CASSQEGSNQPQHF. Full variable domain (rest looked up from reference TRBV14 and TRBJ1-5): EAGVTQFPSHSVIEKGQTVTLRCDPISGHDNLYWYRRVMGKEIKFLLHFVKESKQDESGMPNNRFLAERTGGTYSTLKVQPAELEDSGVYFCASSQEGSNQPQHFGDGTRLSIL.

V gene TRBV2 combines with J gene TRBJ2-5; 11 bases line up with TRBD1. V was clipped by 7 bases and J by 4 bases; unmatched bases: 8. The CDR3 consists of 15 residues. Germline CDR1 SNHLY, CDR2 FYNNEI. DNA of the CDR3: TGTGCCAGCAACCAAGGACAGGGGGCTTTAGAGACCCAGTACTTC. This codes for CASNQGQGALETQYF.

This chain links TRBV19 with TRBJ2-3; 12 positions agree with TRBD1. V lost 4 bases and J lost 3; bases outside the gene matches: 2. CDR1 and CDR2 from the germline V gene are LNHDA and SQIVND (reference sequence). CDR3 size: 15 residues. The CDR3 region is CASSRDRGPTDTQYF. The CDR3, as DNA: TGTGCCAGTAGTAGGGACAGGGGGCCGACAGATACGCAGTATTTT.

This chain links TRBV5-5 with TRBJ2-5; D assignment may be TRBD1 or TRBD2 (5 bases each). CDR1 and CDR2 from the germline V gene are SGHKS and YYEKEE (reference sequence). This CDR3 spans 15 amino acids. V lost 0 bases, J lost 1 base, and 10 bases lay in between. In DNA, the CDR3 is TGTGCCAGCAGCTTGGGGGGGAACCCCCAAGAGACCCAGTACTTC. Translation: CASSLGGNPQETQYF.

The chain combines TRBV13 with TRBJ1-5, with D perhaps matching TRBD1 (6 bases). V was clipped by 4 bases and J by 5 bases, with 18 bases between them. This CDR3 is 16 amino acids long. Germline V CDR1 and CDR2: PRHDT, FYEKMQ (reference sequence). CDR3 coding DNA: TGTGCCAGCAGCTCCAGCGGCCCTAAGGGGGATCAGCCCCAGCATTTT. Translation: CASSSSGPKGDQPQHF. Variable domain in full (rest from reference TRBV13 and TRBJ1-5): AAGVIQSPRHLIKEKRETATLKCYPIPRHDTVYWYQQGPGQDPQFLISFYEKMQSDKGSIPDRFSAQQFSDYHSELNMSSLELGDSALYFCASSSSGPKGDQPQHFGDGTRLSIL.

The chain combines TRBV28 with TRBJ2-3; 7 bases match TRBD1. Germline V gene lookup returns CDR1 MDHEN and CDR2 SYDVKM. V trimming: 5 bases; J trimming: 3 bases; junction bases outside the gene matches: 11. This CDR3 is 16 amino acids long. Written as DNA, the CDR3 is TGTGCCAGCAGTCCCCGCGGACAGGCGATTACAGATACGCAGTATTTT. Amino acid sequence: CASSPRGQAITDTQYF.

The gene calls are TRBV11-2 and TRBJ2-7; D is uncertain. Germline V gene lookup returns CDR1 SGHAT and CDR2 FQNNGV. This CDR3 spans 15 amino acids. Trimming took 2 bases from V and 3 from J, leaving 14 bases between them. Here the CDR3 reads CASSLSRNGYYEQYF. CDR3 sequence (DNA): TGTGCCAGCAGCTTATCCCGAAACGGGTACTACGAGCAGTACTTC.

The rearrangement links TRBV18 to TRBJ2-2; the match to TRBD2 covers 9 bases. The CDR3 is 15 residues long. V trimming: 5 bases; J trimming: 6 bases; junction bases outside the gene matches: 7. Looked up from germline, CDR1 is KGHSH and CDR2 is LQKENI. CDR3 nucleotides: TGTGCCAGCTCAGAAGTGGGACTAGCATCCGGGGAGCTGTTTTTT. It translates to CASSEVGLASGELFF.

There are a few counts of this clone. The chain joins TRBV28 to TRBJ1-1; 7 bases are shared with TRBD1. Germline V gene data show CDR1 as MDHEN and CDR2 as SYDVKM. This CDR3 has 13 residues. V was pared by 5 bases and J by 7 bases, with 7 bases of the junction left unmatched. The CDR3 sequence is CASSPRGNGEAFF. CDR3 DNA sequence: TGTGCCAGCAGTCCCAGGGGGAACGGTGAAGCTTTCTTT.

The genes are TRBV9 and TRBJ1-4; D possibly corresponds to TRBD1 (5 bases). Germline loops: CDR1 SGDLS, CDR2 YYNGEE. Trimming removed 3 bases from V and 8 bases from J, with 17 bases in between. There are 15 residues in the CDR3. For the CDR3, the DNA is TGTGCCAGCAGCGCGGGCGGGGGGTTTGGGGAAAAACTGTTTTTT. It translates to CASSAGGGFGEKLFF.

V is TRBV16 and J is TRBJ1-6; D is unresolved. CDR3 length: 15 residues. The germline gives CDR1 KGHSY, CDR2 FQNENV. The V end lost 0 bases, the J end lost 5 bases, and 8 bases lay between the germline ends. The CDR3 DNA reads TGTGCCAGCAGCCAATCGCGACACCATAATTCACCCCTCCACTTT. This gives the protein CASSQSRHHNSPLHF.

The chain employs TRBV28 and TRBJ1-1; D gene uncertain. Per the germline V gene, CDR1 is MDHEN and CDR2 is SYDVKM. This CDR3 has 12 amino acids. V gave up 7 bases and J gave up 1 base, with 7 bases separating them. The CDR3 bases are TGTGCCAGCATAAGGCGGAACACTGAAGCTTTCTTT. It yields the protein CASIRRNTEAFF.

The rearrangement uses TRBV20-1 and TRBJ2-7, with TRBD1 as a possible D gene (5 bases). Trimming removed 3 bases from V and 3 bases from J, with 6 bases in between. Germline V gene data show CDR1 as DFQATT and CDR2 as SNEGSKA (reference sequence). There are 11 residues in the CDR3. CDR3 protein: CSARDNYEQYF. The CDR3 DNA is TGCAGTGCTAGGGACAACTACGAGCAGTACTTC.

The chain recombines TRBV2 with TRBJ1-5; the D gene is possibly TRBD1 (5 bases). Trimming stripped 6 bases from V and 5 bases from J, with 5 bases between. This CDR3 is built from 11 residues. Germline lookup yields CDR1 SNHLY and CDR2 FYNNEI. CDR3 region: CASRGDQPQHF. The CDR3 DNA reads as TGTGCCAGCAGGGGGGATCAGCCCCAGCATTTT.

The V gene is TRBV4-3, the J gene TRBJ2-1; tentative D call: TRBD2 (5 bases). CDR3 length: 16 residues. CDR1 is LGHNA, CDR2 YSLEER, per germline. Trimming removed 2 bases from V and 3 bases from J, with 14 bases in between. The CDR3 is CASSQSSLAGYNEQFF. DNA of the CDR3: TGCGCCAGCAGCCAATCCTCCTTGGCGGGCTACAATGAGCAGTTCTTC.

The chain links TRBV28 to TRBJ1-3; D is ambiguous. CDR3 length: 12 residues. V gave up 2 bases and J gave up 2 bases, with 1 base separating them. Germline V gives CDR1 MDHEN, CDR2 SYDVKM. The CDR3 DNA is TGTGCCAGCAGTTTAGCTGGAAACACCATATATTTT. It codes for CASSLAGNTIYF.

The chain carries TRBV6-5 and TRBJ2-2; D is unresolved. The CDR3 extends over 14 amino acids. V was cut by 0 bases and J by 6 bases, with 8 bases left in between. Germline-derived CDR1 and CDR2 are MNHEY and SVGAGI. The CDR3 sequence is CASSYSNAAGELFF. The CDR3 DNA follows: TGTGCCAGCAGTTACTCGAACGCGGCCGGGGAGCTGTTTTTT.

This chain links TRBV30 with TRBJ1-3; 7 bases match TRBD1. The CDR3 is 17 amino acids. J lost 0 bases, V lost 4 bases, and 12 bases had no gene match. Germline V gene sequence: CDR1 GTSNPN, CDR2 SVGIG (reference sequence). The CDR3 nucleotides read TGTGCCTGGAATGAGGGGGCTTTTCGTGTCTCTGGAAACACCATATATTTT. Its translation: CAWNEGAFRVSGNTIYF.

V usage is TRBV11-2 and J usage is TRBJ2-3, with TRBD2 matching over 9 bases. V gave up 11 bases and J gave up 3 bases; unmatched junction bases: 12. The CDR3 length is 15 residues. Germline lookup yields CDR1 SGHAT and CDR2 FQNNGV. DNA of the CDR3: TGTGCCGTCGTGCTGGGCGGGGGGGCAACAGATACGCAGTATTTT. As protein: CAVVLGGGATDTQYF.

This chain connects TRBV5-1 to TRBJ2-3; TRBD2 matches at 7 bases. The CDR3 spans 16 residues. The V and J ends lost 1 base and 0 bases, in that order; junction bases with no gene match: 5. Germline values: CDR1 SGHRS, CDR2 YFSETQ. CDR3 nucleotides: TGCGCCAGCAGCTTGACCGCGGGGGTTAGCACAGATACGCAGTATTTT. It is translated as CASSLTAGVSTDTQYF.

V is TRBV6-1 and J is TRBJ2-7, with TRBD1 matching 7 bases. Germline CDR1 reads MNHNS; CDR2 reads SASEGT. The CDR3 has 12 amino acids. V was pared by 4 bases and J by 6 bases, with 3 bases of the junction left unmatched. The DNA for the CDR3 is TGTGCCAGCAGTGGGGACAGAGGCGAGCAGTACTTC. Amino acids: CASSGDRGEQYF.